This entry features one T cell receptor beta chain sequence. Its antigen is as yet unknown. These data belong to a study of T-cell memory formation after mild COVID-19. Germline CDR1 is SGHKS and CDR2 is YYEKEE (reference sequence). The CDR3 is 13 residues long. Trimming pared 5 bases from V and 4 bases from J, leaving 13 bases between. General study points: Nothing showed for sure that second-wave clones peaking on day 37 were SARS-CoV-2 specific.

TCRdb redid the calling of the 5' RACE reads with MiXCR, one entry per CDR3 protein. The data contain 500,000 to 650,000 distinct CDR3 sequences, approximately 21% of them seen just once; the ten biggest clones take up 7.5% to 9.5%. The origin of this receptor is an adult woman who had mild COVID-19 (a few samples of this study predate the infection). Cell type and time point are not known. The chain is built from TRBV5-5 and TRBJ2-7, with a weak D call TRBD1 (6 bases). What was sequenced was PBMCs or a T cell subset sorted from them (not recorded which). Written as DNA, the CDR3 is TGTGCCAGCAGTTTAGTGAGGGGGTACGAGCAGTACTTC. Translating it yields CASSLVRGYEQYF.